This T cell receptor (beta chain) was obtained from a study of cytomegalovirus exposure and HLA in healthy donors. General study points: V segments that were indistinguishable, TRBV6-2 and TRBV6-3 among them, were omitted from analysis. The HLA-A and HLA-B alleles of most subjects were reportedly predicted accurately from TCR beta sequences. In an earlier analysis, most TCR beta V segments were productive about 90% or about 30% of the time. Fewer N-insertions (relative to the approximately 670-donor mean) were reportedly seen in an Asian-associated ancestry cluster in a later analysis.

For this clone: As yet, its antigen is unknown.

The PCR used 60 Vbeta and 13 Jbeta primers. Clones were sequenced by immunoSEQ multiplex PCR, and TCRdb holds only the in-frame ones, with some missing. The sample lists 120,000 or so clones; around 81% were seen once. CDR3 size: 15 residues. CDR1 SGHRS and CDR2 YFSETQ come from the germline V gene. Trimming stripped 1 base from V and 3 bases from J, with 13 bases between. The J gene is TRBJ1-2, the V gene TRBV5-1; D ambiguous. This TCR came from a female donor in good health and CMV-seronegative. Sequencing input: PBMCs. The CDR3 DNA is TGCGCCAGCAGCTTGTCTACGATGACTGACTATGGCTACACCTTC. Its protein product is CASSLSTMTDYGYTF.